This T cell receptor (beta chain) was identified during a study of CD8 T cells in ankylosing spondylitis. Quantitative molecular-barcoded 5'-RACE generated the TCR beta libraries. TCRdb reprocessed the 5' RACE reads via MiXCR and lists one record per CDR3 protein. The table records about 240,000 distinct CDR3 sequences, approximately 10% of them present only once. The CDR3 has 15 amino acids. This chain links TRBV21-1 with TRBJ2-7; the table's D call of TRBD1 was not tested on the DNA. TRBV21-1 is termed a pseudogene. Sequencing input: blood, either unsorted or a sorted T cell fraction (not recorded which). This TCR derives from a male donor with ankylosing spondylitis or in good health (not recorded which). CDR3 sequence: CASSPRSRTAYEQYF. The CDR3 bases are TGTGCCAGCAGCCCTAGATCTAGGACAGCCTACGAGCAGTACTTC.